A single sample gave rise to the 25 T cell receptor beta chains below, sequenced in a study of blood T cell repertoires in COVID-19. Sequenced by immunoSEQ multiplex PCR; TCRdb stores in-frame clones only, minus some. The sample has 210,000 or so clones; over 80% are singletons. The sequenced sample was peripheral blood. Receptors originate from a man between 25 and 39 years old with COVID-19, enrolled during active disease.

The rearrangement links TRBV24-1 to TRBJ2-2; TRBD1 matches 9 bases. Germline V gene sequence: CDR1 KGHDR, CDR2 SFDVKD. Trimming cost V 6 bases and J 0 bases; bases outside gene matches: 10. This CDR3 spans 18 amino acids. This CDR3 is CATSPGGQGRTNTGELFF. CDR3 coding DNA: TGTGCCACCAGTCCCGGCGGACAGGGGCGAACGAACACCGGGGAGCTGTTTTTT.

The rearrangement links TRBV5-6 to TRBJ1-2; TRBD1 matches at 8 bases. Germline loops: CDR1 SGHDT, CDR2 YYEEEE. The V segment lost 1 base and the J segment 7 bases; nucleotides outside the gene matches: 6. There are 14 residues in the CDR3. CDR3 in DNA: TGTGCCAGCAGCTTGCTCCAGGGGGCTGTTGGCTACACCTTC. This translates into CASSLLQGAVGYTF.

The rearrangement links TRBV13 to TRBJ1-6, with 7 bases fitting TRBD1. Germline V lookup: CDR1 PRHDT, CDR2 FYEKMQ (reference sequence). The trim removed 6 bases at V and 9 bases at J, leaving 5 bases unmatched. The CDR3 has 13 residues. The CDR3 reads CASRRQGGSPLHF. CDR3 DNA sequence: TGTGCCAGCAGGCGGCAGGGGGGTTCACCCCTCCACTTT.

The CDR3 spells CASSRTPTPTASYEQYF. The CDR3, as DNA: TGTGCCAGCAGCCGAACCCCTACCCCGACAGCCTCCTACGAGCAGTACTTC. The rearrangement uses TRBV7-9 and TRBJ2-7; D possibly corresponds to TRBD1 (5 bases). V was cut by 5 bases and J by 0 bases, with 20 bases left in between. The CDR3 is 17 residues long. CDR1 is SEHNR and CDR2 is FQNEAQ in the germline V gene (reference sequence).

J is TRBJ2-5 and V is TRBV7-2; 7 bases match TRBD2. The V and J ends lost 3 bases and 2 bases, in that order; junction bases with no gene match: 6. The CDR3 is 15 residues long. Germline CDR1 SGHTA, CDR2 FQGNSA. For the CDR3, the DNA is TGTGCCAGCAGCTTTTGGGGGGGGGAACAAGAGACCCAGTACTTC. Its protein is CASSFWGGEQETQYF.

V gene TRBV5-1 combines with J gene TRBJ1-4; a weak D match, TRBD1 (6 bases). The V end lost 3 bases, the J end lost 8 bases, and 17 bases lay between the germline ends. Germline-derived CDR1 and CDR2 are SGHRS and YFSETQ. The CDR3 consists of 15 residues. CDR3 coding DNA: TGCGCCAGCAGCTCCACCGGAGGACAGTCGGAAAAACTGTTTTTT. Its translation is CASSSTGGQSEKLFF.

The chain links TRBV5-1 to TRBJ1-1; D unresolved. Germline loops: CDR1 SGHRS, CDR2 YFSETQ. The CDR3 runs 14 residues. The V and J ends lost 2 bases and 0 bases respectively, with 8 bases between them. The CDR3 loop reads CASSFEPMNTEAFF. The CDR3 bases are TGCGCCAGCAGCTTTGAGCCAATGAACACTGAAGCTTTCTTT.

The chain links TRBV14 to TRBJ1-4, with 7 bases lining up with TRBD1. V was pared by 2 bases and J by 4 bases, with 7 bases of the junction left unmatched. Germline CDR1 reads SGHDN; CDR2 reads FVKESK. The CDR3 totals 16 residues. CDR3 nucleotide sequence: TGTGCCAGCAGCCAATTTACAGGGGCGAGTAATGAAAAACTGTTTTTT. As protein: CASSQFTGASNEKLFF.

The chain uses TRBV5-4 and TRBJ1-1; D gene unclear. V gave up 4 bases and J gave up 1 base, with 17 bases separating them. The CDR3 length is 16 residues. Germline V gene lookup returns CDR1 SGHNT and CDR2 YYREEE (reference sequence). The CDR3, as DNA: TGTGCCAGCAGCCCCCCGACCGGACTTTCGAACACTGAAGCTTTCTTT. Encoded protein: CASSPPTGLSNTEAFF. The variable domain in full, completed from reference TRBV5-4 and TRBJ1-1, reads ETGVTQSPTHLIKTRGQQVTLRCSSQSGHNTVSWYQQALGQGPQFIFQYYREEENGRGNFPPRFSGLQFPNYSSELNVNALELDDSALYLCASSPPTGLSNTEAFFGQGTRLTVV.

V gene TRBV6-5 combines with J gene TRBJ2-7; maybe TRBD1 (5 bases). The germline V and J ends were trimmed by 4 bases and 6 bases, with 10 bases remaining between them. Germline V gene lookup returns CDR1 MNHEY and CDR2 SVGAGI. The CDR3 runs 12 residues. CDR3 nucleotides: TGTGCCAGCAGTTCGAAGACAGCCGAGCAGTACTTC. Its translation: CASSSKTAEQYF.

The chain couples TRBV3-1 (or the pseudogene TRBV3-2) to TRBJ2-2; TRBD1 matches at 8 bases. The CDR3 extends over 15 amino acids. The J segment lost 6 bases and the V segment lost 2 bases, leaving 5 bases of the junction unmatched. CDR1 LGHDT and CDR2 YNNKEL come from the germline V gene (reference sequence). The CDR3 DNA is TGTGCCAGCAGCCAAAGACAGGGGAAGGCCGGGGAGCTGTTTTTT. Translated: CASSQRQGKAGELFF.

This chain joins TRBV5-5 and TRBJ2-7; D unresolved. This CDR3 has 15 residues. Trimming cost V 4 bases and J 2 bases, with 16 bases left between them. Germline CDR1 reads SGHKS; CDR2 reads YYEKEE (reference sequence). As DNA, the CDR3 is TGTGCCAGCAGCCCCTCGGTAGGAGTTACCTACGAGCAGTACTTC. This gives the protein CASSPSVGVTYEQYF. The whole variable domain, remainder taken from reference TRBV5-5 and TRBJ2-7, is DAGVTQSPTHLIKTRGQQVTLRCSPISGHKSVSWYQQVLGQGPQFIFQYYEKEERGRGNFPDRFSARQFPNYSSELNVNALLLGDSALYLCASSPSVGVTYEQYFGPGTRLTVT.

The V gene is TRBV9, the J gene TRBJ1-6; D is perhaps TRBD1 (6 bases). The germline V gene encodes CDR1 SGDLS and CDR2 YYNGEE. The CDR3 runs to 14 residues. V shed 0 bases and J shed 7 bases, with 8 bases lying between them. The CDR3 spells CASSVATGNSPLHF. For the CDR3, the DNA is TGTGCCAGCAGCGTAGCTACAGGGAATTCACCCCTCCACTTT.

J is TRBJ1-3 and V is TRBV6-5, with D hard to call. There are 13 residues in the CDR3. Germline-derived CDR1 and CDR2 are MNHEY and SVGAGI. V lost 5 bases, J lost 4 bases, and 9 bases lay in between. CDR3 residues: CASSRTTGNTIYF. In DNA form, the CDR3 reads TGTGCCAGCAGTCGCACCACAGGAAACACCATATATTTT.

This clone was seen once. This sequence joins TRBV30 and TRBJ1-2; D is ambiguous. CDR1 is GTSNPN and CDR2 is SVGIG in the germline V gene (reference sequence). CDR3 length: 12 residues. Trimming stripped 0 bases from V and 4 bases from J, with 6 bases between. CDR3 protein: CAWSVQSYGYTF. In nucleotides, the CDR3 is TGTGCCTGGAGTGTACAGAGCTATGGCTACACCTTC.

This sequence joins TRBV18 and TRBJ1-1; weak D call: TRBD1 (6 bases). The CDR3 is 13 amino acids. Germline-derived CDR1 and CDR2 are KGHSH and LQKENI. Trimming removed 4 bases from V and 4 bases from J, with 10 bases in between. The DNA for the CDR3 is TGTGCCAGCTCACAAGGACAGCTCACTGAAGCTTTCTTT. Its protein product is CASSQGQLTEAFF.

The chain has TRBV5-4 and TRBJ2-7; weak D call: TRBD2 (5 bases). This CDR3 contains 14 residues. Trimming shortened V by 4 bases and J by 3 bases, and 14 bases separated the two germline ends. Per germline, CDR1 SGHNT and CDR2 YYREEE (reference sequence). CDR3 protein: CASSLTEGIYEQYF. DNA for the CDR3: TGTGCCAGCAGCCTCACAGAGGGCATCTACGAGCAGTACTTC.

In nucleotides, the CDR3 is TGTGCCAGCAGCGTAGGCCAACAGGGACCTAAGCATTTT. Its protein is CASSVGQQGPKHF. The rearrangement uses TRBV9 and TRBJ1-5; possibly TRBD1 for D (6 bases). This CDR3 contains 13 residues. The V gene lost 0 bases and the J gene lost 14 bases, with 15 bases spanning the gap. Germline V gives CDR1 SGDLS, CDR2 YYNGEE.

The table lists this clone with a count of one. The J gene is TRBJ1-5, the V gene TRBV20-1; 12 bases fit TRBD1. The CDR3 length is 15 residues. V trimming: 6 bases; J trimming: 6 bases; junction bases outside the gene matches: 9. Germline V gene lookup returns CDR1 DFQATT and CDR2 SNEGSKA (reference sequence). The CDR3 loop reads CSASTGTGGVQPQHF. CDR3 in DNA: TGCAGTGCCAGTACCGGGACAGGGGGCGTTCAGCCCCAGCATTTT.

The rearrangement uses TRBV6-6 and TRBJ2-7; the D is unclear. The V and J ends lost 0 bases and 2 bases respectively, with 8 bases between them. CDR3 length: 14 residues. Germline V gene lookup returns CDR1 MNHNY and CDR2 SVGAGI (reference sequence). For the CDR3, the DNA is TGTGCCAGCAGTTACTCGGGCACACCCTACGAGCAGTACTTC. Translated: CASSYSGTPYEQYF.

The chain recombines TRBV18 with TRBJ1-3, with D unclear. Per the germline V gene, CDR1 is KGHSH and CDR2 is LQKENI. This CDR3 contains 13 residues. V dropped 3 bases and J dropped 6 bases, with 9 bases sitting between them. DNA of the CDR3: TGTGCCAGCTCACCTGGCGGGGAAAACACCATATATTTT. The encoded protein is CASSPGGENTIYF.

This chain links TRBV5-1 with TRBJ1-5; TRBD1 matches at 7 bases. The length of the CDR3 is 15 residues. From germline, CDR1 is SGHRS and CDR2 YFSETQ. Germline trimming cut 4 bases from V and 0 bases from J; bases unmatched to any gene: 4. The CDR3 coding sequence is TGCGCCAGCAGCGACGGGACAGCTAGCAATCAGCCCCAGCATTTT. This encodes CASSDGTASNQPQHF.

The chain uses TRBV15 and TRBJ2-2; 12 bases match TRBD1. The CDR3 is made up of 15 amino acids. Germline assignment: CDR1 LNHNV and CDR2 YYDKDF (reference sequence). Trimming at V came to 8 bases and at J to 8 bases, leaving 9 bases not matched to a gene. The CDR3 DNA is TGTGCCACCGACTCCGGGACAGGGGGCTTTGGGGAGCTGTTTTTT. Translated, it gives CATDSGTGGFGELFF.

The J gene is TRBJ1-3, the V gene TRBV2; 9 nucleotides align to TRBD1. This CDR3 region has 15 residues. Germline V CDR1 and CDR2: SNHLY, FYNNEI. Germline trimming cut 3 bases from V and 2 bases from J; bases unmatched to any gene: 2. CDR3 amino acids: CASSDWDRAGNTIYF. The CDR3 nucleotides read TGTGCCAGCAGTGACTGGGACAGGGCTGGAAACACCATATATTTT.

In DNA form, the CDR3 reads TGTGCCAGCAGCGCGGAGGACAGGGCCTACAATGAGCAGTTCTTC. Its translation: CASSAEDRAYNEQFF. The rearrangement links TRBV9 to TRBJ2-1; TRBD1 aligns across 8 bases. This CDR3 has 15 residues. The J segment lost 2 bases and the V segment lost 3 bases, leaving 4 bases of the junction unmatched. Per germline, CDR1 SGDLS and CDR2 YYNGEE.